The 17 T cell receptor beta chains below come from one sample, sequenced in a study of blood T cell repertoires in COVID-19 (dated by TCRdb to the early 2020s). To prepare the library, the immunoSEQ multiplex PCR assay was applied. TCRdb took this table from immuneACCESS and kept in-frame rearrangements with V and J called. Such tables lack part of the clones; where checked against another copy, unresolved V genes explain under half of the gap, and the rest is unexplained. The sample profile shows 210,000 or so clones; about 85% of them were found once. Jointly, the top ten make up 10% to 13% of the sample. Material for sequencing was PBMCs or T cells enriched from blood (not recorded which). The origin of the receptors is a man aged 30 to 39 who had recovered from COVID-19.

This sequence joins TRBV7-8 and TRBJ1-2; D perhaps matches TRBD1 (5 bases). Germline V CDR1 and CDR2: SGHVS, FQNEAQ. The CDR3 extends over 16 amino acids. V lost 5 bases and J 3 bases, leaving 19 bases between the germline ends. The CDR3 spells CASSQPRQGLYYGYTF. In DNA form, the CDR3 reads TGTGCCAGCAGCCAACCACGTCAGGGACTATACTATGGCTACACCTTC.

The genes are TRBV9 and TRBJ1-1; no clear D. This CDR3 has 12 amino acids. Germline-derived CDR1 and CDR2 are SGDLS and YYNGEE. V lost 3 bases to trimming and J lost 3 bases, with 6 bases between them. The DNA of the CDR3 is TGTGCCAGCAGCGGGGGAGACACTGAAGCTTTCTTT. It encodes CASSGGDTEAFF.

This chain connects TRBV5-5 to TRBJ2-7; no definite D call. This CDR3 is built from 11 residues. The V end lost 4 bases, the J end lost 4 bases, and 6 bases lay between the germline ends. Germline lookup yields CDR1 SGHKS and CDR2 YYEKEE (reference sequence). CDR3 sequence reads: CASSPQYEQYF. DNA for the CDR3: TGTGCCAGCAGCCCACAGTACGAGCAGTACTTC.

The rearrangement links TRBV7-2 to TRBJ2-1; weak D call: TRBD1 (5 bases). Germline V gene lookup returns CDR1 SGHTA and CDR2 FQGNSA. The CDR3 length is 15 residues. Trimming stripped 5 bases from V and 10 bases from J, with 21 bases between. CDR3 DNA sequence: TGTGCCAGCAGCGCCCACACAGGATCTCGGTTGGAGCAGTTCTTC. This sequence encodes CASSAHTGSRLEQFF.

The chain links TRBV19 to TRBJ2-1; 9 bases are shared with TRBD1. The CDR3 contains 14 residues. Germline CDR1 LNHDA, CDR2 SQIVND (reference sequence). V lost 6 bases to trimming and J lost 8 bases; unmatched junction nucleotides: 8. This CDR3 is CASRTGTGIHEQFF. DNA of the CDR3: TGTGCCAGTAGGACCGGGACAGGGATACATGAGCAGTTCTTC. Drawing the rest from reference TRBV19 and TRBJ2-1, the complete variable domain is DGGITQSPKYLFRKEGQNVTLSCEQNLNHDAMYWYRQDPGQGLRLIYYSQIVNDFQKGDIAEGYSVSREKKESFPLTVTSAQKNPTAFYLCASRTGTGIHEQFFGPGTRLTVL.

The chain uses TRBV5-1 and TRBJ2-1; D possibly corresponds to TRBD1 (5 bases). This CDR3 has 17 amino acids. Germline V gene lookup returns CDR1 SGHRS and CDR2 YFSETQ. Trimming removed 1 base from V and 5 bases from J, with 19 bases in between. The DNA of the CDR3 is TGCGCCAGCAGCTTGACCCGGCCTGGCCCCAGGGACAATGAGCAGTTCTTC. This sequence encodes CASSLTRPGPRDNEQFF.

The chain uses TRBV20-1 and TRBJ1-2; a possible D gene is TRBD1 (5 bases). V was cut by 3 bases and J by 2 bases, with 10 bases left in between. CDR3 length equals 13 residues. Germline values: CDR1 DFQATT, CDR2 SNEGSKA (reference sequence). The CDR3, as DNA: TGCAGTGCTAGTACAGGTTTAAACTATGGCTACACCTTC. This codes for CSASTGLNYGYTF.

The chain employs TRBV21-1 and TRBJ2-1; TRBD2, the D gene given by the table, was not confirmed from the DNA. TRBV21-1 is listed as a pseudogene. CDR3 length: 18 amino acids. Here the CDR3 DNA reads TGTGCCAGCAGCCGTACCACGACTAGCGGCAATTGCTACAATGAGCAGTTCTTC. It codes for CASSRTTTSGNCYNEQFF.

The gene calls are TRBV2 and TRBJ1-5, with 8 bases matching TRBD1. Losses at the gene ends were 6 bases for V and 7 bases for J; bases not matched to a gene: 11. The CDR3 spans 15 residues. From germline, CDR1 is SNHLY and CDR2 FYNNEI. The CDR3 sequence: CASSGQGGMRQPQHF. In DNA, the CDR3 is TGTGCCAGCAGCGGACAGGGCGGGATGAGGCAGCCCCAGCATTTT.

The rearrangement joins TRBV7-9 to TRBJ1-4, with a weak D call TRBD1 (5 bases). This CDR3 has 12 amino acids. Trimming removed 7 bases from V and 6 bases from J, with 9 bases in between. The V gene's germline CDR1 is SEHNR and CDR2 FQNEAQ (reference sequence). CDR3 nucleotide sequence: TGTGCCAGCAAAGGGGTTGATGAAAAACTGTTTTTT. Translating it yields CASKGVDEKLFF. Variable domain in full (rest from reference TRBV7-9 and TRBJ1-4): DTGVSQNPRHKITKRGQNVTFRCDPISEHNRLYWYRQTLGQGPEFLTYFQNEAQLEKSRLLSDRFSAERPKGSFSTLEIQRTEQGDSAMYLCASKGVDEKLFFGSGTQLSVL.

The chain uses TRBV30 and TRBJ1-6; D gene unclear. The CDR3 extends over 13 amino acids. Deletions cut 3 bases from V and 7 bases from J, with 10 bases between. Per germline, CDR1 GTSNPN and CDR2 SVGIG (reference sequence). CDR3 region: CAWRAGYNSPLHF. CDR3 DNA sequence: TGTGCCTGGAGGGCAGGATACAATTCACCCCTCCACTTT.

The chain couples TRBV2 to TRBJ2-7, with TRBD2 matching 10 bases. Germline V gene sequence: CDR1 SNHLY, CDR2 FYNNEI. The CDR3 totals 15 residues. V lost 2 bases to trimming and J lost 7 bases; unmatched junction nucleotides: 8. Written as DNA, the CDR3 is TGTGCCAGCAGTGAAAATCTAGCGGGAGTAGGGGAGCAGTACTTC. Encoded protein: CASSENLAGVGEQYF.

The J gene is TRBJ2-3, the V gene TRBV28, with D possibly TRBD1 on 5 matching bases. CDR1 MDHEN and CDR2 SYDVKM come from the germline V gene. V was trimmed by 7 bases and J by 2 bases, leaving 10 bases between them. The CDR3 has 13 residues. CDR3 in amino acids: CASNQGTTDTQYF. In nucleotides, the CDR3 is TGTGCCAGCAACCAGGGAACCACAGATACGCAGTATTTT.

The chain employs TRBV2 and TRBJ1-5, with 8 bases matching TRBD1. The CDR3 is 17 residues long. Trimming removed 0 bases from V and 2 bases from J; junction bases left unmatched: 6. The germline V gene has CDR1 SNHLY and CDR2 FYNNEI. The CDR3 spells CASSEARTGTGNQPQHF. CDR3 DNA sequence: TGTGCCAGCAGTGAAGCAAGGACAGGGACTGGCAATCAGCCCCAGCATTTT.

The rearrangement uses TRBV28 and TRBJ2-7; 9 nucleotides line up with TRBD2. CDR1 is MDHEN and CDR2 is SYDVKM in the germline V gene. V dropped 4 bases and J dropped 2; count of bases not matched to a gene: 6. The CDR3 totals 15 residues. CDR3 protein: CASSYVTSGTYEQYF. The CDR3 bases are TGTGCCAGCAGTTACGTGACTAGCGGAACCTACGAGCAGTACTTC. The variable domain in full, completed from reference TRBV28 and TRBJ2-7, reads DVKVTQSSRYLVKRTGEKVFLECVQDMDHENMFWYRQDPGLGLRLIYFSYDVKMKEKGDIPEGYSVSREKKERFSLILESASTNQTSMYLCASSYVTSGTYEQYFGPGTRLTVT.

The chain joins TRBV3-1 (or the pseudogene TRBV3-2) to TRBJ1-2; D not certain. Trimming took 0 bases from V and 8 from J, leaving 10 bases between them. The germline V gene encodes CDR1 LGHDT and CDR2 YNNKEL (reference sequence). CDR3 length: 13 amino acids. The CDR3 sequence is CASSQERGGGYTF. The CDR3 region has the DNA TGTGCCAGCAGCCAAGAACGAGGAGGAGGCTACACCTTC.

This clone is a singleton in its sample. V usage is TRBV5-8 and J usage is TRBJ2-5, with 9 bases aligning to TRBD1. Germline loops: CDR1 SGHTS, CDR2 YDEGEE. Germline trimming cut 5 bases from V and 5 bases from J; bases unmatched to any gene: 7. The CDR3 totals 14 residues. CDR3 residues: CASRQQGARETQYF. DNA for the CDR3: TGTGCCAGCAGGCAACAGGGGGCACGGGAGACCCAGTACTTC. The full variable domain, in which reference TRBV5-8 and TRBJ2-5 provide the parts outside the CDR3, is EAGVTQSPTHLIKTRGQQATLRCSPISGHTSVYWYQQALGLGLQFLLWYDEGEERNRGNFPPRFSGRQFPNYSSELNVNALELEDSALYLCASRQQGARETQYFGPGTRLLVL.